The 15 T cell receptor beta chains reported below all come from one sample, sequenced in a study of regulatory T cells in long-lasting Graves disease. Combining iRepertoire HTBI primers with Arm-PCR of CDR3 regions, the authors built TCR beta libraries. TCRdb recomputed calls from the multiplex PCR reads with MiXCR, one row per CDR3 protein. Counted here are 300,000 to 400,000 distinct CDR3 sequences, about 19% occurring once; the ten biggest clones make up over 25%. The time point is: persistent/refractory GD, antithyroid drugs over 5 years with positive TRAb. Extracted PBMC RNA gave rise to the TCR library. The sample consisted of peripheral blood mononuclear cells (PBMCs), taken when the disease was refractory, from a patient treated with antithyroid drugs. These receptors were collected from a female donor with Graves disease.

The rearrangement links TRBV19 to TRBJ2-7; 7 bases align to TRBD1. J was trimmed by 1 base and V by 9 bases; bases with no gene match: 9. CDR1 and CDR2 from the germline V gene are LNHDA and SQIVND (reference sequence). This CDR3 contains 14 residues. CDR3 loop: CASRPGQFSYEQYF. Here the CDR3 DNA reads TGTGCCAGCCGACCGGGACAGTTTTCCTACGAGCAGTACTTC.

The table lists this clonotype with a few counts. The chain links TRBV7-8 to TRBJ1-5, with no clear D. Looked up from germline, CDR1 is SGHVS and CDR2 is FQNEAQ. The CDR3 loop spans 15 amino acids. The V and J ends lost 1 base and 0 bases respectively, with 7 bases between them. The CDR3 loop is CASSLEGHSNQPQHF. In nucleotides, the CDR3 is TGTGCCAGCAGCTTAGAAGGTCATAGCAATCAGCCCCAGCATTTT.

This clonotype was picked up many times. This chain links TRBV2 with TRBJ2-5; tentative D call: TRBD1 (6 bases). The V gene lost 1 base and the J gene lost 6 bases, with 12 bases spanning the gap. The germline gives CDR1 SNHLY, CDR2 FYNNEI. This CDR3 comprises 14 residues. CDR3 in DNA: TGTGCCAGCAGTGAAGGGGGGCCTATAAAGACCCAGTACTTC. Translating it yields CASSEGGPIKTQYF.

About this clonotype: It may be a read error: a sequence one base away is much more abundant. V and J are TRBV7-9 and TRBJ2-7; 10 positions agree with TRBD2. The CDR3 is made up of 15 amino acids. Germline CDR1 and CDR2: SEHNR and FQNEAQ (reference sequence). This chain's CDR3 is CASSLPGTSAYERYF. The CDR3 region has the DNA TGTGCCAGCAGCTTACCCGGGACTAGCGCGTACGAGCGGTACTTC. Supplemented by reference TRBV7-9 and TRBJ2-7, the full variable domain reads DTGVSQNPRHKITKRGQNVTFRCDPISEHNRLYWYRQTLGQGPEFLTYFQNEAQLEKSRLLSDRFSAERPKGSFSTLEIQRTEQGDSAMYLCASSLPGTSAYERYFGPGTRLTVT.

The table lists this clonotype with many counts. This chain uses TRBV7-2 with TRBJ2-7, with a weak D call TRBD1 (5 bases). V lost 6 bases to trimming and J lost 7 bases, with 13 bases between them. In germline, CDR1 is SGHTA, CDR2 FQGNSA. The CDR3 runs to 12 residues. Here the CDR3 reads CASSPTKGEQYF. In nucleotides, the CDR3 is TGTGCCAGCAGTCCTACCAAGGGGGAGCAGTACTTC.

This chain uses TRBV3-1 with TRBJ1-1; no firm D call. The V gene's germline CDR1 is LGHDT and CDR2 YNNKEL (reference sequence). This CDR3 region has 15 residues. The V end lost 0 bases, the J end lost 4 bases, and 12 bases lay between the germline ends. The CDR3 DNA is TGTGCCAGCAGCCAAGATCTTTTGAGGAGCACTGAAGCTTTCTTT. This gives the protein CASSQDLLRSTEAFF.

This clonotype was detected a few times. The chain joins TRBV6-1 to TRBJ1-5, with 8 bases fitting TRBD1. V was pared by 7 bases and J by 2 bases, with 4 bases of the junction left unmatched. Germline-derived CDR1 and CDR2 are MNHNS and SASEGT. The CDR3 is made up of 14 amino acids. The CDR3 here is CASMGTGGNQPQHF. The CDR3 DNA follows: TGTGCCAGCATGGGGACAGGCGGCAATCAGCCCCAGCATTTT.

In its sample, this clonotype was seen many times. CDR3 sequence (DNA): TGCAGCGTTGAAGGGGGGACCGGGCCTGATCAGTACTTC. Translated: CSVEGGTGPDQYF. The rearrangement links TRBV29-1 to TRBJ2-5; either TRBD1 or TRBD2 may supply D (5 bases each). The germline V gene encodes CDR1 SQVTM and CDR2 ANQGSEA. Trimming took off 1 base at V and 11 bases at J, with 17 bases between the two ends. The CDR3 consists of 13 residues.

This clonotype was seen at least ten times. V is TRBV2 and J is TRBJ2-7; D gene unclear. The germline gives CDR1 SNHLY, CDR2 FYNNEI. The CDR3 covers 15 residues. Trimming cost V 5 bases and J 0 bases, with 14 bases left between them. The CDR3 sequence is CASSPPHLSSYEQYF. The CDR3 nucleotides are TGTGCCAGCAGTCCTCCCCATCTAAGCTCCTACGAGCAGTACTTC.

In this sample, this clonotype turned up a few times. The rearrangement joins TRBV12-3 or TRBV12-4 to TRBJ2-7, with D perhaps TRBD2 (6 bases). Trimming took 6 bases from V and 0 from J, leaving 9 bases between them. This CDR3 contains 13 residues. The CDR3 is CASRGTLSYEQYF. CDR3 DNA: TGTGCCAGCAGGGGGACTCTCTCCTACGAGCAGTACTTC.

This clonotype was counted many times. The chain carries TRBV28 and TRBJ1-1; 7 bases line up with TRBD1. CDR1 MDHEN and CDR2 SYDVKM come from the germline V gene. The CDR3 sequence is 14 residues long. Trimming took 7 bases from V and 5 from J; bases not matched to a gene: 10. CDR3 DNA: TGTGCCAGCACTTCACCGGGACAGTCGACTGAAGCTTTCTTT. Protein product: CASTSPGQSTEAFF.

This sequence joins TRBV28 and TRBJ2-3; 7 bases are shared with TRBD2. This CDR3 spans 14 amino acids. The V segment lost 10 bases and the J segment 3 bases; nucleotides outside the gene matches: 10. Germline V lookup: CDR1 MDHEN, CDR2 SYDVKM. For the CDR3, the DNA is TGTGCCACCCTTAACAGCGGGACGACAGATACGCAGTATTTT. Protein sequence: CATLNSGTTDTQYF.

The rearrangement joins TRBV6-1 to TRBJ1-1; no definite D call. The CDR3 has 12 amino acids. Trimming took off 8 bases at V and 0 bases at J, with 7 bases between the two ends. Germline V gene sequence: CDR1 MNHNS, CDR2 SASEGT. This CDR3 reads CASYTLNTEAFF. The CDR3, as DNA: TGTGCCAGCTATACACTGAACACTGAAGCTTTCTTT.

There are a few counts of this clonotype. The chain combines TRBV5-1 with TRBJ2-2, with 9 positions matching TRBD1. The CDR3 is 16 amino acids. The J segment lost 5 bases and the V segment lost 3 bases, leaving 8 bases of the junction unmatched. Looked up from germline, CDR1 is SGHRS and CDR2 is YFSETQ. The CDR3 here is CASSSGGTGYTGELFF. CDR3 sequence (DNA): TGCGCCAGCAGCTCCGGCGGGACAGGGTATACCGGGGAGCTGTTTTTT.

This clonotype showed up many times. The chain has TRBV18 and TRBJ1-1; 7 nucleotides align to TRBD1. The CDR3 totals 14 residues. Germline values: CDR1 KGHSH, CDR2 LQKENI. Losses at the gene ends were 8 bases for V and 0 bases for J; bases not matched to a gene: 6. In DNA form, the CDR3 reads TGTGCCAGCAGCCCGGGACAGATGAACACTGAAGCTTTCTTT. This sequence encodes CASSPGQMNTEAFF. The variable domain in full, with the rest retrieved from reference TRBV18 and TRBJ1-1, is NAGVMQNPRHLVRRRGQEARLRCSPMKGHSHVYWYRQLPEEGLKFMVYLQKENIIDESGMPKERFSAEFPKEGPSILRIQQVVRGDSAAYFCASSPGQMNTEAFFGQGTRLTVV.